This is a list of T cell receptor beta chains from one sample in a study of cytomegalovirus exposure and HLA in healthy donors. Sequencing used immunoSEQ multiplex PCR; TCRdb keeps in-frame clones, though not all of them. The repertoire holds over 150,000 clones, with around 83% as singletons. The sequencing sample was made of PBMCs. All receptors come from a human donor in good health. CDR3s include the opening cysteine and the closing phenylalanine or tryptophan. A D gene is named only where the DNA matches it firmly. Expanded clones are given a class, and other clones once, few, many or no size at all.

V	J	D	size	CDR3	DNA
TRBV5-1	TRBJ2-7	TRBD2	few	CASRPTSGTYEQYF	TGCGCCAGCAGACCAACTAGCGGGACATACGAGCAGTACTTC
TRBV27	TRBJ1-5	.	.	CASSFGLNNQPQHF	TGTGCCAGCAGTTTCGGACTCAACAATCAGCCCCAGCATTTT
TRBV27	TRBJ2-7	.	.	CASSPQGHSSYEQYF	TGTGCCAGCAGTCCCCAGGGTCATAGCTCCTACGAGCAGTACTTC
TRBV7-9	TRBJ1-6	.	.	CASSLPTENSPLHF	TGTGCCAGCAGCCTCCCGACAGAGAATTCACCCCTCCACTTT
TRBV7-9	TRBJ1-6	.	.	CASSLRGAPGALHF	TGTGCCAGCAGCTTACGGGGGGCGCCTGGGGCCCTCCACTTT
TRBV11-2	TRBJ2-5	TRBD2	.	CASSQVAGGPGETQYF	TGTGCCAGCAGCCAAGTGGCGGGGGGGCCAGGAGAGACCCAGTACTTC
TRBV18	TRBJ1-1	TRBD1	.	CASRGQGARGNTEAFF	TGTGCCAGCCGCGGACAGGGGGCTCGGGGGAACACTGAAGCTTTCTTT
TRBV11-2	TRBJ1-2	.	few	CASSGRANYGYTF	TGTGCCAGCAGCGGGAGGGCTAACTATGGCTACACCTTC
TRBV6-4	TRBJ2-3	.	once	CASSRRETDTQYF	TGTGCCAGCAGTCGTCGGGAGACAGATACGCAGTATTTT
TRBV10-2	TRBJ2-7	.	.	CASSLDWPGDYSYEQYF	TGCGCCAGCAGCCTGGATTGGCCAGGGGACTACTCCTACGAGCAGTACTTC
TRBV7-2	TRBJ2-7	.	once	CASSYPPEGLSSKQYF	TGTGCCAGCAGCTATCCGCCGGAGGGTTTAAGTTCAAAGCAGTACTTC
TRBV29-1	TRBJ2-3	TRBD1	.	CSVEDPGRGLVFGTTDTQYF	TGCAGCGTTGAAGATCCGGGCAGGGGGCTGGTTTTCGGCACCACAGATACGCAGTATTTT
TRBV18	TRBJ1-6	.	.	CASSPRFAAGDSPLHF	TGTGCCAGCTCACCACGTTTCGCGGCCGGGGATTCACCCCTCCACTTT
TRBV10-2	TRBJ1-2	.	.	CASSDGRIYGYTF	TGCGCCAGCAGTGATGGCAGGATCTATGGCTACACCTTC
TRBV6-6	TRBJ1-3	TRBD1	.	CASSYSDRRSGNTIYF	TGTGCCAGCAGTTACTCGGACAGGCGCTCTGGAAACACCATATATTTT
TRBV27	TRBJ2-1	.	.	CASRSWTVNNEQFF	TGTGCCAGCAGGTCCTGGACAGTTAACAATGAGCAGTTCTTC
TRBV19	TRBJ1-6	TRBD1	.	CASSRSGGHNSPLHF	TGTGCCAGTAGTAGATCAGGGGGCCATAATTCACCCCTCCACTTT
TRBV4-1	TRBJ2-2	TRBD1	.	CASSQAVRGKNTGELFF	TGCGCCAGCAGCCAAGCCGTCAGGGGGAAGAACACCGGGGAGCTGTTTTTT
TRBV30	TRBJ1-4	.	.	CAWSVQGNEKLFF	TGTGCCTGGAGTGTCCAGGGGAATGAAAAACTGTTTTTT
TRBV5-6	TRBJ2-5	TRBD2	.	CASSLLAGGSQETQYF	TGTGCCAGCAGCCTACTAGCGGGGGGGAGCCAAGAGACCCAGTACTTC
TRBV28	TRBJ1-4	.	.	CASSSRTDANEKLFF	TGTGCCAGCAGTTCCCGGACAGACGCTAATGAAAAACTGTTTTTT
TRBV10-2	TRBJ2-7	TRBD1	.	CASSRQGYEQYF	TGCGCCAGCAGTAGACAGGGCTACGAGCAGTACTTC
TRBV5-4	TRBJ1-2	.	few	CASSFSANYGYTF	TGTGCCAGCAGCTTTTCAGCTAACTATGGCTACACCTTC
TRBV19	TRBJ1-5	.	.	CASGPRVRQPQHF	TGTGCCAGTGGACCCAGGGTCCGCCAGCCCCAGCATTTT
TRBV5-1	TRBJ2-1	.	.	CASSLADYYNEQFF	TGCGCCAGCAGCTTGGCCGACTATTACAATGAGCAGTTCTTC
TRBV6-1	TRBJ2-3	TRBD2	once	CASRTSGRVADTQYF	TGTGCCAGCAGGACTAGCGGGAGGGTGGCGGATACGCAGTATTTT
TRBV27	TRBJ2-1	TRBD2	.	CASRGLAGSQFF	TGTGCCAGCAGAGGACTAGCGGGATCGCAGTTCTTC
TRBV9	TRBJ2-1	.	.	CASSVGGGLINEQFF	TGTGCCAGCAGCGTAGGCGGAGGGTTAATCAATGAGCAGTTCTTC
TRBV7-9	TRBJ2-7	TRBD2	.	CASSLWARREIPEQYF	TGTGCCAGCAGCTTATGGGCTCGGCGGGAGATCCCCGAGCAGTACTTC
TRBV15	TRBJ1-2	.	.	CATSRDAASGNYGYTF	TGTGCCACCAGCAGAGATGCAGCCAGCGGTAACTATGGCTACACCTTC
TRBV11-3	TRBJ1-1	.	.	CASSRRGKNTEAFF	TGTGCCAGCAGCCGGCGGGGGAAGAACACTGAAGCTTTCTTT
TRBV18	TRBJ2-5	.	.	CASSQLAGETQYF	TGTGCCAGCTCACAACTCGCAGGCGAGACCCAGTACTTC
TRBV28	TRBJ1-4	.	.	CASSLSGVSEKLFF	TGTGCCAGCAGTTTATCAGGGGTTAGCGAAAAACTGTTTTTT
TRBV7-3	TRBJ2-1	TRBD2	.	CASSLRAGVVYNEQFF	TGTGCCAGCAGCTTAAGAGCGGGAGTGGTCTACAATGAGCAGTTCTTC
TRBV5-6	TRBJ2-7	.	.	CASSLMSEQYF	TGTGCCAGCAGCTTGATGAGCGAGCAGTACTTC
TRBV28	TRBJ1-2	.	.	CASGLPGYGYTF	TGTGCCAGTGGTCTCCCGGGCTATGGCTACACCTTC
TRBV18	TRBJ2-1	TRBD2	.	CASSPLTSGSPNEQFF	TGTGCCAGCTCACCACTAACTAGCGGGAGCCCCAATGAGCAGTTCTTC
TRBV20-1	TRBJ2-5	.	.	CSATAQETQYF	TGCAGTGCGACAGCTCAAGAGACCCAGTACTTC
TRBV6-5	TRBJ1-1	.	.	CASSLDTEAFF	TGTGCCAGCAGTTTAGACACTGAAGCTTTCTTT
TRBV5-5	TRBJ2-7	TRBD1	.	CASSLSDRWSEQYF	TGTGCCAGCAGCTTGTCGGACAGGTGGTCCGAGCAGTACTTC
TRBV15	TRBJ2-2	.	.	CATSRDLAGNTGELFF	TGTGCCACCAGCAGAGATCTGGCAGGGAACACCGGGGAGCTGTTTTTT
TRBV30	TRBJ1-2	TRBD1	.	CAVWDRDNYGYTF	TGTGCCGTTTGGGACAGGGATAACTATGGCTACACCTTC
TRBV9	TRBJ2-1	.	.	CASSARGSSYNEQFF	TGTGCCAGCAGCGCCCGCGGAAGCTCCTACAATGAGCAGTTCTTC
TRBV9	TRBJ2-3	.	.	CASSVGDTTDTQYF	TGTGCCAGCAGCGTAGGCGATACCACAGATACGCAGTATTTT
TRBV6-5	TRBJ1-5	TRBD1	.	CASSPTGNNQPQHF	TGTGCCAGCAGCCCGACAGGGAATAATCAGCCCCAGCATTTT
TRBV7-6	TRBJ2-2	TRBD1	.	CASSSQTGMNTGELFF	TGTGCCAGCAGCTCCCAGACAGGGATGAACACCGGGGAGCTGTTTTTT
TRBV4-1	TRBJ1-1	.	.	CASSQVGLQDTEAFF	TGCGCCAGCAGCCAGGTTGGTTTGCAGGACACTGAAGCTTTCTTT
TRBV5-4	TRBJ1-4	.	once	CASSSGGRGNEKLFF	TGTGCCAGCAGTTCGGGCGGGAGGGGCAATGAAAAACTGTTTTTT
TRBV18	TRBJ2-3	.	few	CATAVSSAPHTQYF	TGTGCCACAGCGGTTAGCTCAGCACCGCATACGCAGTATTTT
TRBV19	TRBJ1-2	TRBD1	few	CASSTLGQGTYGYTF	TGTGCCAGTAGTACCCTAGGACAGGGGACCTATGGCTACACCTTC
TRBV28	TRBJ2-7	TRBD1	few	CASSGWTGVNEQYF	TGTGCCAGCAGTGGATGGACAGGGGTCAACGAGCAGTACTTC
TRBV5-1	TRBJ2-2	.	.	CASSFSGANTGELFF	TGCGCCAGCAGCTTCTCGGGAGCGAACACCGGGGAGCTGTTTTTT
TRBV16	TRBJ2-5	TRBD1	.	CASSHSGGQETQYF	TGTGCCAGCAGCCACTCAGGGGGCCAAGAGACCCAGTACTTC